This TCR beta chain was identified in a study of blood T cell repertoires in COVID-19. The repertoire was sequenced with immunoSEQ multiplex PCR; TCRdb's copy has only in-frame clones and lacks some. The sample holds some 50,000 clones, 80% to 90% seen once. Looked up from germline, CDR1 is GTSNPN and CDR2 is SVGIG (reference sequence). After removal of 2 bases from V and 2 bases from J, the junction contained 3 bases not matched to a gene. There are 16 residues in the CDR3. This sequence was found in a human donor in a cohort sampled during active COVID-19. Sequenced: peripheral blood. The V and J genes are TRBV30 and TRBJ2-7, with 16 bases fitting TRBD2. The CDR3 reads CAWSPGLAGGAYEQYF. The DNA of the CDR3 is TGTGCCTGGAGTCCGGGACTAGCGGGAGGGGCCTACGAGCAGTACTTC. Full variable domain (outside the CDR3, taken from reference TRBV30 and TRBJ2-7): SQTIHQWPATLVQPVGSPLSLECTVEGTSNPNLYWYRQAAGRGLQLLFYSVGIGQISSEVPQNLSASRPQDRQFILSSKKLLLSDSGFYLCAWSPGLAGGAYEQYFGPGTRLTVT.